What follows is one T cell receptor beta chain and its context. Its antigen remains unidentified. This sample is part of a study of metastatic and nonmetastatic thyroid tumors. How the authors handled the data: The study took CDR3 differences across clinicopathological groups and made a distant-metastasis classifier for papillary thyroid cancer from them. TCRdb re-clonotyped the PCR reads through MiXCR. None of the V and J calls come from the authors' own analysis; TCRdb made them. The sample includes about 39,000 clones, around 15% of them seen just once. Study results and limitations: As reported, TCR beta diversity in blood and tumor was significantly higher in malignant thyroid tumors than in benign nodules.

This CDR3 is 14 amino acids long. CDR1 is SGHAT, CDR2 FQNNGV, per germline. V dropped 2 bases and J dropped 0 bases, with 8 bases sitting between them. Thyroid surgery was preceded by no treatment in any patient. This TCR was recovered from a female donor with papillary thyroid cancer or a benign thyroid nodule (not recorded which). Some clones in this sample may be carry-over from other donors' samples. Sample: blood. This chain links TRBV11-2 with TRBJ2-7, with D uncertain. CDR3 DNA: TGTGCCAGCAGCTTAATACGCAGCTCCTACGAGCAGTACTTC. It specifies CASSLIRSSYEQYF.